This T cell receptor (beta chain) was sequenced for a study of cytomegalovirus exposure and HLA in healthy donors. Study-level results: A link between a missense DCLRE1C variant and TCR beta V- and J-gene trimming emerged from a later analysis. What a later analysis showed was that several of the most significant clusters appeared linked to common viral pathogens.

The PCR was carried out with 60 Vbeta primers and 13 Jbeta primers. Clones were read by immunoSEQ multiplex PCR, and TCRdb kept only the in-frame ones, dropping some. The sample carries 95,000 to 150,000 clones, 70% to 75% recorded once. The donors were healthy bone marrow donors. For this clone: The target antigen is unknown.

This TCR was recovered from a woman aged 35 to 49 in good health and CMV-seronegative. The material sequenced was PBMCs.

This CDR3 is CASSSAGTGGETQYF. The CDR3 DNA reads as TGTGCCAGCAGTTCCGCTGGGACAGGGGGAGAGACCCAGTACTTC. The chain recombines TRBV5-6 with TRBJ2-5; 11 bases map to TRBD1. Germline CDR1 SGHDT, CDR2 YYEEEE. The CDR3 runs 15 residues. The J segment lost 4 bases and the V segment lost 5 bases, leaving 7 bases of the junction unmatched. Complete variable domain (other parts from reference TRBV5-6 and TRBJ2-5): DAGVTQSPTHLIKTRGQQVTLRCSPKSGHDTVSWYQQALGQGPQFIFQYYEEEERQRGNFPDRFSGHQFPNYSSELNVNALLLGDSALYLCASSSAGTGGETQYFGPGTRLLVL.